The T cell receptor beta chain described here comes from a study of T cell responses to AZD1222 COVID-19 vaccine (dated by TCRdb to 2020 to 2023). A note on the overall study: TCR sequencing covered 230 to 250 trial participants: 200 to 220 given two doses of AZD1222 and about 26 given two doses of MenACWY control vaccine. Enrollment into the trials was organized by age into subgroups of 18-55, 56-69 and 70-plus years, and those subgroups contained roughly 150, 30 and 60 TCR-sequenced participants, respectively. Points the paper makes about the study in general: After two AZD1222 doses, spike-specific TCR breadth and depth were significantly higher than at day 0 and than in MenACWY recipients. Participants were mostly white British and included more females than males, and it was suggested by the authors that clonal diversity may have been underestimated. Vaccine-associated CD4 TCRs spanned the whole spike protein, with dominant responses in regions 160-218 and 743-854. Epitopes outside the regions mutated in the B.1.351 and B.1.1.7 variants were reportedly recognized by nearly half of the unique spike-specific TCRs. No day 14 peak-response samples were available, so repertoires were characterized only after the peak T cell response. In the small 56-69-year group, the increase in depth fell short of significance, most likely because of low power. Conclusions about previously exposed vaccinees were limited because only six AZD1222 recipients were SARS-CoV-2 seropositive at baseline.

This clone showed up just once. No antigen is known for it. The input lacks base qualities; no much larger clone sits a single base away. Interpreted using the paper, the time point label stands for: about 28 days (+/-7) after the second vaccine dose. AZD1222 recipients with second doses at about 4 weeks or about 12 weeks were pooled, because spike-specific TCR depth and breadth did not differ between schedules. Samples from vaccinated people were obtained from the UK trials COV001 and COV002, which included a single-blind randomized controlled phase 2/3 trial of AZD1222 (ChAdOx1 nCoV-19) in healthy adults. Trial participant PBMC samples were collected at day 0 and day 28 after the second dose for TCRbeta chain sequencing. The CDR3 regions of human TCRbeta chains were subjected to immunosequencing. On the authors' methods: Repertoire TCRs were checked for matches against a reference library of SARS-CoV-2-specific TCRs that had been generated using the MIRA antigen-specificity platform. Breadth was defined as the fraction of unique TCRs that were SARS-CoV-2-associated. Depth was defined as the fraction of total T cells that were SARS-CoV-2-associated. Using the MIRA data, every spike-specific TCR was mapped to the spike region that the TCR reacted to and assigned to either a CD4 or a CD8 class. Log10-transformed breadth and depth values were compared by one-way ANOVA with Sidak's multiple comparisons tests. Here the immuneACCESS table is served through TCRdb, limited to in-frame sequences with V and J called. Missing clones are a known gap in these copies; in checked studies unresolved V genes cover under half, and the rest lacks a known reason. V, J and clone size derive from that table, while D and trimming were established from the DNA sequence. Counted in this sample were about 73,000 clones; 85% to 90% of them appeared once. The top ten clones comprise about 9% of the sample.

Measured from the cysteine to the phenylalanine, the CDR3 is 14 residues long. Only the CDR3 region is kept as DNA, spanning 42 bases read in frame from base 1. The junction shows trimming of 0 bases on V and 9 bases on J, plus 13 bases between the germline ends. Sequences SGHRS (CDR1) and YFSETQ (CDR2) are obtained from the germline V gene. The source of this sequence is an adult who received the AZD1222 COVID-19 vaccine. The V gene is TRBV5-1 and the J gene is TRBJ2-1; the D gene lacks a confident call. Sequenced material: peripheral blood, taken 28 days after the second AZD1222 dose. The DNA sequence follows: TGCGCCAGCAGCTTGGCCCTTGACATTGGTGAGCAGTTCTTC. It specifies CASSLALDIGEQFF.